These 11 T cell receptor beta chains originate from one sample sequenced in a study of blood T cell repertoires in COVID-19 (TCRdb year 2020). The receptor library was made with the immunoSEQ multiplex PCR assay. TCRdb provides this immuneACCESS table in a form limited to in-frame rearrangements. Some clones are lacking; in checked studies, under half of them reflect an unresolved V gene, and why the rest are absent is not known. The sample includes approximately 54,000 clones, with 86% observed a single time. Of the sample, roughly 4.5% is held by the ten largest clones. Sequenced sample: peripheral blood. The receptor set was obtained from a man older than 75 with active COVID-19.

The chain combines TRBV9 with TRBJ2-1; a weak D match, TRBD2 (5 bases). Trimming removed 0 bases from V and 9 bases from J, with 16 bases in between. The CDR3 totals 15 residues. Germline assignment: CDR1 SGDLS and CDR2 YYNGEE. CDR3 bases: TGTGCCAGCAGCGTAGACCCTAGCCCCCTCGGTGAGCAGTTCTTC. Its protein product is CASSVDPSPLGEQFF. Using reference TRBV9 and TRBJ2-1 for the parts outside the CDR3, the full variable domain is DSGVTQTPKHLITATGQRVTLRCSPRSGDLSVYWYQQSLDQGLQFLIQYYNGEERAKGNILERFSAQQFPDLHSELNLSSLELGDSALYFCASSVDPSPLGEQFFGPGTRLTVL.

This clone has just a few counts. Written as DNA, the CDR3 is TGTGCCAGCAGCTTAGGGGGTAGCGGGGCACACTCCTACAATGAGCAGTTCTTC. Protein: CASSLGGSGAHSYNEQFF. This sequence joins TRBV7-8 and TRBJ2-1; 8 bases align to TRBD2. From germline, CDR1 is SGHVS and CDR2 FQNEAQ. V lost 1 base and J lost 0; bases outside the gene matches: 8. The CDR3 runs 18 residues.

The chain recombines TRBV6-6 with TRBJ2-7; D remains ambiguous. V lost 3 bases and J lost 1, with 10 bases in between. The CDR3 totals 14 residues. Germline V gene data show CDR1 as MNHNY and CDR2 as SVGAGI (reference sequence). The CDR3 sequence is CASSYSQSSYEQYF. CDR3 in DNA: TGTGCCAGCAGTTATTCACAGTCTTCCTACGAGCAGTACTTC.

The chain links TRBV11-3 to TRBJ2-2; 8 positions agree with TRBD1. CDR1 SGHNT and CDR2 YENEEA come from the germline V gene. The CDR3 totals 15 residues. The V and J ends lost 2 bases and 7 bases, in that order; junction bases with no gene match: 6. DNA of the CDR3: TGTGCCAGCAGCTTAACAGGGGGATCAGACGGGGAGCTGTTTTTT. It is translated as CASSLTGGSDGELFF.

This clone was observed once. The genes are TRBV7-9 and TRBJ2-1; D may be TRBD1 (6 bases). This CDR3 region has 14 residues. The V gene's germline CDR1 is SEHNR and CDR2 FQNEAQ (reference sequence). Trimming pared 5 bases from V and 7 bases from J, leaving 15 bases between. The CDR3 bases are TGTGCCAGCAGCAATAGAAACAGGGAAAATGAGCAGTTCTTC. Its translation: CASSNRNRENEQFF.

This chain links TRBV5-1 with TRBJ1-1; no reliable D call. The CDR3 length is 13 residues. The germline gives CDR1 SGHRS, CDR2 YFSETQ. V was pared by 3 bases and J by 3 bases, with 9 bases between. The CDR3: CASSSELYTEAFF. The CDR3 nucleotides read TGCGCCAGCAGCTCGGAGTTGTACACTGAAGCTTTCTTT.

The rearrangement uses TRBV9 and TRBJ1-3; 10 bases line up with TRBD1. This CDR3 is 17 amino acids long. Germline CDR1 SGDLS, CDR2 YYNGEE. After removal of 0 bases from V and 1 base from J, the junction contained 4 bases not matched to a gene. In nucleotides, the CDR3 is TGTGCCAGCAGCGTAGGGGACAGGGGACTATCTGGAAACACCATATATTTT. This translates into CASSVGDRGLSGNTIYF.

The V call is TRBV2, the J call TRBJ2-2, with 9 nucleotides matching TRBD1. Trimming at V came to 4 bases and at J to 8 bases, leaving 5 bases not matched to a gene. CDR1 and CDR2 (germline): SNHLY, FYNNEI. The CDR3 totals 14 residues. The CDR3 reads CASSVRQGVGELFF. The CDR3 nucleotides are TGTGCCAGCAGTGTTAGACAGGGGGTAGGGGAGCTGTTTTTT.

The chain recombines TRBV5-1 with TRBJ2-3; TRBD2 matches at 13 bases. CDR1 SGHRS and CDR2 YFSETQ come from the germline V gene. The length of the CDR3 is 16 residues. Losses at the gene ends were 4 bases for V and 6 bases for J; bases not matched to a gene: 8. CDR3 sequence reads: CASSQSGTSGTDTQYF. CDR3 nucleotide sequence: TGCGCCAGCAGCCAATCCGGGACTAGCGGGACGGATACGCAGTATTTT. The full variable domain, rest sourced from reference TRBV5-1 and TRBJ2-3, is KAGVTQTPRYLIKTRGQQVTLSCSPISGHRSVSWYQQTPGQGLQFLFEYFSETQRNKGNFPGRFSGRQFSNSRSEMNVSTLELGDSALYLCASSQSGTSGTDTQYFGPGTRLTVL.

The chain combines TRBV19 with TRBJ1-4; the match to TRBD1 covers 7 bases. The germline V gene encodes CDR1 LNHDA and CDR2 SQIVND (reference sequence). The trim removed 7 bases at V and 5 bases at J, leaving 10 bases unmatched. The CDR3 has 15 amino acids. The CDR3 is CASTTPGQRNEKLFF. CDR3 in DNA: TGTGCCAGTACCACACCGGGACAGAGGAATGAAAAACTGTTTTTT.

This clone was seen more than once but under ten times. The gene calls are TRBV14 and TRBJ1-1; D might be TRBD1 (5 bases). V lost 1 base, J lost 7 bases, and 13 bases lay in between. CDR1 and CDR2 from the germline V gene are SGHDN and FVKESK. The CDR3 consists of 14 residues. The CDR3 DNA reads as TGTGCCAGCAGCCAAGGAAGGGGCAGGAGTGAAGCTTTCTTT. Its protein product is CASSQGRGRSEAFF.